Detailed here is one TCR beta chain. The target antigen is unknown. The data were taken from a study of tumor-infiltrating lymphocytes in primary liver carcinoma. V was clipped by 8 bases and J by 14 bases, with 25 bases between them. Germline V gives CDR1 MNHNY, CDR2 SVGAGI (reference sequence). The CDR3 extends over 15 amino acids. Study conclusions and caveats: Tumor region pairs overlapped more than did tumor-adjacent and tumor-blood pairs.

Researchers generated TCR beta cDNA from roughly 520 ng of total RNA, relying on a constant-region primer. Libraries covering TCR beta were generated through three nested multiplex PCR rounds (using a slightly modified ARM-PCR). In the first two PCR rounds, TRBV1-TRBV30 forward primers were paired with a C-beta reverse primer, and each round lasted approximately 9 cycles. One entry per CDR3 protein, called by TCRdb with MiXCR from the multiplex PCR reads. The data contain about 330,000 distinct CDR3 sequences, approximately 65% of them seen just once; the ten biggest clones take up roughly 6.5%. The authors took blood RNA from unsorted whole blood and also extracted germline DNA.

Material for sequencing was peripheral blood. The chain has TRBV6-6 and TRBJ2-6; tentative D call: TRBD1 (6 bases). The source is a man aged 35 to 55 with primary liver carcinoma and hepatitis B virus infection. The CDR3 loop reads CASRVDGIGGTLLTF. CDR3 DNA: TGTGCCAGCCGGGTTGACGGGATAGGGGGTACGCTCCTGACTTTC.